This T cell receptor beta chain stems from a study of shared clonotypes between healthy human individuals. Points on this clone: Its antigen is unknown. Other DNA sequences in this specimen translate into the identical CDR3.

As handled by the study authors: ImmunoSEQ sequences covered only the junction and lacked quality scores; filtering therefore differed. The assay was immunoSEQ multiplex PCR, and TCRdb's table has in-frame clones only and misses some. D and trimming come from the DNA, and the V and J calls and clone size come from that table. The sample consists of 2 million to 2.5 million clones, more than 85% of them appearing once. General observations from the study: Only blood was sampled, and tissue TCR repertoires likely differ from blood ones.

Germline loops: CDR1 SGHTA, CDR2 FQGTGA. V was clipped by 0 bases and J by 4 bases, with 9 bases between them. This CDR3 has 14 amino acids. The sample was naive CD4+ T cells from PBMCs. Subset indicated: CD45RA+ positively selected. The sequence was collected from a man between 18 and 35 years old in good health. Some clones in this sample may be carry-over from other donors' samples. V is TRBV7-3 and J is TRBJ1-2; D is unresolved. The CDR3 DNA sequence: TGTGCCAGCAGCTTAACGGGAGCAGGCTATGGCTACACCTTC. Its translation: CASSLTGAGYGYTF.